Detailed here is one TCR beta chain. What antigen it recognizes has not been identified. Per-base qualities were not stored, and no clone one base away is much larger. These data come from a study of cytomegalovirus exposure and HLA in healthy donors (dated by TCRdb to the late 2010s). Regarding the research as a whole: In an earlier analysis of fewer than 750 of the donors, 276 Gb of sequence data and 90 million to 130 million unique TCR beta sequences from about 190 million T cells were reported. Roughly 310 gigabases of sequencing data and 70 million to 85 million unique TCR sequences were included in an early release covering several hundred HLA-typed donors. Of the roughly 400 genotyped donors, over 70% fell in the genetic ancestry cluster associated with self-reported Caucasian donors. The study was designed to test whether signatures of past pathogen exposure could be identified by cataloging public T cell receptors. Using immunosequencing, the study profiled T cell repertoires from fewer than 700 subjects and related those repertoires to cytomegalovirus serostatus. In addition to the first cohort of hundreds of subjects, a separate validation cohort of over 90 different subjects was used. The study combined high-throughput TCR immunosequencing, statistical association of individual TCRs with disease status, and machine learning to predict cytomegalovirus infection status. To study patterns of TCR occurrence, a later analysis re-analyzed previously published TCR beta repertoires from 600 to 750 donors and added high-resolution HLA genotyping. Rather than drawing on any new phenotypic data, the later analysis identified candidate immune exposures from TCR beta sequences and the way those sequences occurred across donors. To decide whether each TCR beta V gene segment behaved as functional or pseudogenic, an earlier analysis of some 600 of the donors relied on high-throughput TCR beta sequencing. Donor age, sex, ethnicity and CMV serostatus were compiled alongside the repertoire data. Genome-wide SNP genotypes for about 65% of the 666 donors were used in a later genetic analysis, which treated that subset as a discovery cohort. All discovery cohort repertoires had been generated using a single sequencing platform. Class I and class II HLA loci were covered by the typing at four-digit resolution. Typing coverage varied by locus: roughly 620-640 donors for A, B, C, DRB1 and DQB1; approximately 500 for DQA1; more than 600 for DPA1; around 450 for DPB1. Four to six DR-DQ haplotypes were handled as single units for association and clustering, since linkage in the cohort was strong. On average, roughly 250,000 unique TCR beta nucleotide sequences were sequenced per donor among about 400 genotyped donors of the cohort, with roughly 18% of those sequences being non-productive.

Library creation used the immunoSEQ multiplex PCR assay. For the multiplex PCR, a mixture combining 60 forward primers for TCR Vbeta segments and 13 reverse primers for TCR Jbeta segments was used. A multiplex PCR assay on genomic DNA amplified the CDR3 region of rearranged TCR beta genes. On the Illumina HiSeq System, the amplified TCR beta libraries were sequenced as 87-base-pair reads. Processing in the source paper ran as follows. A later analysis counted approximately 74 million unique TCR beta chains across the 550 to 700 repertoires, and around 9.9 million of these chains were shared by at least two donors. A nearest-neighbor algorithm error-corrected the raw reads and collapsed the reads into unique sequences, merging closely related sequences to remove PCR and sequencing errors. CDR3 sequences were aligned to IMGT reference sequences to assign V, D and J gene segments. For a sequence to be retained, a match of at least six nucleotides to both a V gene segment and a J gene segment was required. Rearrangements were called productive when the CDR3 lacked stop codons and stayed in frame with V and J; all others were non-productive. CDR3 was defined according to IMGT convention as the region running from the second conserved V-encoded cysteine to the conserved J-encoded phenylalanine. The earlier analysis of 587 of the donors excluded sequences that lacked an unambiguous match to a single V gene segment. An earlier analysis of fewer than 750 of the donors classified V segments as functional when productive rearrangements were above 56.7% and as segregating when the standard deviation between donors was above 5%. To diagnose cytomegalovirus status from the catalog of TCR beta chain sequences, a statistical classification framework was built. In a later analysis, V and J genes were assigned by comparing TCR nucleotide sequences against IMGT/GENE-DB human TR gene sequences. The TCRdist pipeline was used in a later analysis to assign CDR3 sequences and most-parsimonious VDJ recombination scenarios. In a later analysis, each TCR beta chain was defined by its CDR3 amino acid sequence together with its V-gene family, and reads lacking a unique V-gene family were excluded. In a later analysis, fewer than 600 highly shared, low-generation-probability nucleotide sequences were removed to address suspected cross-contamination and a sequencing artifact. In a later analysis, a clonal expansion index was calculated for each public chain from normalized within-repertoire ranks of inferred template counts. A later analysis computed generation probabilities with a VDJ recombination model fitted to out-of-frame rearrangements, and checked the results against IGoR. In a later analysis, TCR-TCR, TCR-HLA and TCR-CMV co-occurrence was scored with hypergeometric tests, and a repertoire-size bias correction was applied to TCR pairs. To estimate false discovery rates, a later analysis permuted the HLA or CMV assignments 20 times. A later analysis grouped co-occurring TCRs with DBSCAN, adding TCRdist sequence similarity when clustering within HLA-allele-positive subsets. Repertoires with fewer than 30,000 or more than 120,000 public chains were left out of co-occurrence clustering, as were about 5 repertoires with anomalous nucleotide sharing. TCRdb's version of the immuneACCESS table is confined to in-frame rearrangements and falls short of the full clone set. An unresolved V gene accounts for under half of the shortfall where checked; the remainder is of unknown origin. V, J and clone size derive from that table, while D and trimming were established from the DNA sequence. Recorded for this sample are some 120,000 clones; around 81% of them occurred a single time. The top ten clonotypes cover under 4% of the sample.

The cohort consisted of 600 to 700 healthy bone marrow donors. At the time of sampling, all cohort members were nominally healthy, though unrecorded immune exposures were likely present. The donor was CMV seronegative and was included in the group of hundreds of seronegative cohort members. A peripheral blood sample was provided by each donor, and peripheral blood mononuclear cells were used for TCR beta sequencing. Genomic DNA was extracted from the blood cell samples with the Qiagen DNeasy Blood Extraction Kit. Study-wide findings and limitations: For the cohort, immune exposure information was limited to CMV serostatus. The classifier was reported to diagnose cytomegalovirus status with high specificity and sensitivity in both the original cohort and the validation cohort. A later analysis reported that several top co-occurrence clusters appeared linked to parvovirus B19, influenza, CMV and Epstein-Barr virus. Linkage disequilibrium might explain the correlated functional status among segregating V segments, but an unknown experimental factor could not be ruled out. In the study, around 150 TCR beta chains were listed as associated with cytomegalovirus. Roughly uniform sequencing depth across donors was assumed in presence/absence analyses, although this assumption may not hold. A group of highly shared sequence variants was considered likely to be a technical artifact of the sequencing pipeline. In a later analysis, TCR association rates were found to vary across HLA loci, with the most associated TCRs seen for DRB1 alleles and the fewest for HLA-C alleles. In a later genetic analysis, a missense DCLRE1C variant was associated with V-gene and J-gene trimming of TCR beta chains, and the association was replicated in an independent cohort. Compared with equally common non-associated chains, HLA-associated TCR beta chains in a later analysis were more clonally expanded and had lower generation probabilities. In a later analysis, most CMV-associated TCR beta chains were found to appear HLA-restricted, with HLA associations seemingly driven largely by CMV exposure. Fewer than 20 rarely observed V segments, including chromosome 9 orphons, were excluded from the earlier analysis of a few hundred of the donors because counts were too low. Three of the identified cytomegalovirus-associated TCR beta chains were confirmed in vitro to be specific for cytomegalovirus antigens. It was suggested by the authors that the approach could potentially be generalized to other disease states and immunological phenotypes. While some public TCRs were present in many individuals, most TCR sequences turned up only very rarely across donors. Because HLA typing was unavailable for some donors at each locus, only the typed subset was used in association tests. At a false discovery rate of 0.05, a later analysis linked 16,951 TCR beta sequences to specific HLA alleles. Broadly in line with IMGT annotations, most TCR beta V segments showed up in productive rearrangements about 90% or about 30% of the time in an earlier analysis of roughly 590 of the donors. Only TCR beta chains were sequenced in this cohort, and the absence of alpha or paired-chain data limited detectable features. A later genetic analysis reported fewer N-insertions in productive TCRs among donors in an Asian-associated ancestry cluster than the roughly 620-donor mean. A further reported finding was that TCR beta sequences accurately predicted the HLA-A and HLA-B alleles for most subjects in the first cohort. When HLA alleles, especially DR and DQ, strongly co-occurred, TCR associations were difficult to assign to individual alleles.

The clonotype was recovered from a woman aged 30 to 39 in good health and CMV-seronegative. The sample consisted of PBMCs.

The sequence in DNA is TGTGCCAGCAGTTTAATCGGGAGGGCGGGCGCAGATACGCAGTATTTT. The encoded protein is CASSLIGRAGADTQYF. The sequence links TRBV27 to TRBJ2-3; 8 nucleotides in the junction match TRBD2. CDR1 MNHEY and CDR2 SMNVEV were looked up in the germline V gene (reference sequence). Relative to germline, V is missing 2 bases and J is missing 4 bases, with 8 bases of the junction outside any gene match. The CDR3 runs 16 amino acids, cysteine and phenylalanine included. The read is trimmed to its CDR3 DNA, 48 bases read in frame from base 1.